The sample holds one count of the clone carrying this T cell receptor (beta chain). This sample was included in a study of blood T cell repertoires in COVID-19. Clones were read by immunoSEQ multiplex PCR, and TCRdb kept only the in-frame ones, dropping some. The sample contains about 330,000 clones, over 80% of which appear only once. V was clipped by 6 bases and J by 1 base; unmatched bases: 8. The CDR3 covers 16 residues. The germline gives CDR1 LGHNT, CDR2 FRNRAP. The chain uses TRBV12-5 and TRBJ1-1; 10 nucleotides align to TRBD1. This sequence was found in a man aged 25-40 years with COVID-19, enrolled during active disease. Sequenced: peripheral blood. CDR3 loop: CASGPRQGASNTEAFF. The CDR3 coding sequence is TGTGCTAGTGGCCCGCGACAGGGGGCGTCGAACACTGAAGCTTTCTTT.